The 20 T cell receptor beta chains listed next were all sequenced from one sample in a study of control samples from healthy donors and cancer patients. Produced via immunoSEQ multiplex PCR; TCRdb's table is partial and in-frame only. The sample yields approximately 120,000 clones, 85% to 95% seen once. Input material: PBMCs. The receptors stem from an older man with head and neck cancer.

The V gene is TRBV19, the J gene TRBJ2-6; 7 nucleotides agree with TRBD1. Germline values: CDR1 LNHDA, CDR2 SQIVND (reference sequence). The CDR3 consists of 14 residues. With V trimmed by 10 bases and J by 2 bases, 5 bases remained unmatched. This CDR3 reads CATPRGPGANVLTF. As DNA, the CDR3 is TGTGCCACCCCAAGGGGGCCTGGGGCCAACGTCCTGACTTTC. Together with reference TRBV19 and TRBJ2-6, the CDR3 gives the full variable domain: DGGITQSPKYLFRKEGQNVTLSCEQNLNHDAMYWYRQDPGQGLRLIYYSQIVNDFQKGDIAEGYSVSREKKESFPLTVTSAQKNPTAFYLCATPRGPGANVLTFGAGSRLTVL.

V gene TRBV5-1 combines with J gene TRBJ2-7; TRBD1 matches at 9 bases. CDR3 length equals 14 residues. From germline, CDR1 is SGHRS and CDR2 YFSETQ. The J segment lost 4 bases and the V segment lost 4 bases, leaving 6 bases of the junction unmatched. The CDR3 protein is CASSDGTGIYEQYF. Written as DNA, the CDR3 is TGCGCCAGCAGCGACGGGACAGGGATATACGAGCAGTACTTC.

This rearrangement joins TRBV5-6 to TRBJ2-3; a possible D gene is TRBD2 (6 bases). The V and J ends lost 7 bases and 3 bases respectively, with 24 bases between them. The germline gives CDR1 SGHDT, CDR2 YYEEEE. The CDR3 has 17 residues. CDR3 amino acids: CASQTGGTSFWTDTQYF. The CDR3 DNA is TGTGCCAGCCAAACCGGGGGAACTAGCTTCTGGACAGATACGCAGTATTTT.

The chain combines TRBV4-2 with TRBJ2-7; D might be TRBD1 or TRBD2, each matching 5 bases. Germline V gene sequence: CDR1 LGHNA, CDR2 YNFKEQ. The CDR3 has 14 residues. V was cut by 1 base and J by 0 bases, with 7 bases left in between. DNA of the CDR3: TGTGCCAGCAGCCAAGTGGGGGACTCCTACGAGCAGTACTTC. Its protein is CASSQVGDSYEQYF.

J is TRBJ2-7 and V is TRBV5-1; 9 positions agree with TRBD1. V gave up 4 bases and J gave up 3 bases; unmatched junction bases: 8. The CDR3 runs 15 residues. Germline assignment: CDR1 SGHRS and CDR2 YFSETQ. DNA of the CDR3: TGCGCCAGCAGCCCCTTCGGGACAGGGATCTACGAGCAGTACTTC. The encoded protein is CASSPFGTGIYEQYF. The variable domain in full, with the rest retrieved from reference TRBV5-1 and TRBJ2-7, is KAGVTQTPRYLIKTRGQQVTLSCSPISGHRSVSWYQQTPGQGLQFLFEYFSETQRNKGNFPGRFSGRQFSNSRSEMNVSTLELGDSALYLCASSPFGTGIYEQYFGPGTRLTVT.

This chain connects TRBV4-1 to TRBJ1-3; no definite D call. The V gene lost 1 base and the J gene lost 1 base, with 14 bases spanning the gap. This CDR3 has 17 residues. The germline V gene has CDR1 MGHRA and CDR2 YSYEKL. The CDR3, as DNA: TGCGCCAGCAGCCAAGTGGAACCCCCAGGATCTGGAAACACCATATATTTT. It yields the protein CASSQVEPPGSGNTIYF.

V and J are TRBV6-5 and TRBJ2-2; 7 nucleotides agree with TRBD2. This CDR3 spans 13 amino acids. The V and J ends lost 7 bases and 3 bases, in that order; junction bases with no gene match: 2. CDR1 is MNHEY and CDR2 is SVGAGI in the germline V gene. CDR3 bases: TGTGCCAGCATGGGGGGGTACACCGGGGAGCTGTTTTTT. This sequence encodes CASMGGYTGELFF.

The rearrangement links TRBV2 to TRBJ2-7, with TRBD2 matching 9 bases. This CDR3 is built from 15 residues. V shed 6 bases, J shed 4 bases, and the junction held 10 bases outside the gene matches. Germline CDR1 is SNHLY and CDR2 is FYNNEI. CDR3 in DNA: TGTGCCAGCAGGCGGGGAGCGGGAGGACAGTACGAGCAGTACTTC. It translates to CASRRGAGGQYEQYF.

V and J are TRBV19 and TRBJ1-5; D gene ambiguous. V was clipped by 4 bases and J by 3 bases, with 10 bases between them. Germline V gene data show CDR1 as LNHDA and CDR2 as SQIVND (reference sequence). The CDR3 sequence is 14 residues long. The CDR3 here is CASSTRHPNQPQHF. The CDR3 DNA sequence: TGTGCCAGTAGTACCAGACACCCCAATCAGCCCCAGCATTTT.

The chain links TRBV9 to TRBJ1-2; perhaps TRBD1 as D (6 bases). V lost 0 bases and J lost 4, with 25 bases in between. The CDR3 consists of 19 residues. The germline V gene encodes CDR1 SGDLS and CDR2 YYNGEE. The CDR3 loop reads CASSVGVEGGAKGPYGYTF. The CDR3 coding sequence is TGTGCCAGCAGCGTAGGGGTGGAGGGGGGGGCCAAGGGACCCTATGGCTACACCTTC.

This clone has only one observation. The chain uses TRBV6-5 and TRBJ2-3, with D perhaps matching TRBD1 or TRBD2 (5 bases each). With 2 bases removed from V and 4 bases from J, the gap between germline ends came to 16 bases. The CDR3 spans 16 residues. The V gene's germline CDR1 is MNHEY and CDR2 SVGAGI. The CDR3 sequence is CASSYDRPRGADTQYF. The CDR3 region has the DNA TGTGCCAGCAGTTACGACCGGCCCCGAGGGGCAGATACGCAGTATTTT.

This clone qualifies as medium-sized. The chain carries TRBV4-2 and TRBJ1-5, with TRBD1 as a possible D gene (6 bases). The germline CDR1 and CDR2 sequences are LGHNA and YNFKEQ. The V end was cut by 3 bases, the J end by 6 bases, with 12 bases between. The CDR3 extends over 14 amino acids. The CDR3 nucleotides are TGTGCCAGCAGCCAGGCCATGGGGGCTCAGCCCCAGCATTTT. Translated, it gives CASSQAMGAQPQHF.

This rearrangement joins TRBV30 to TRBJ2-5, with D possibly TRBD1 on 6 matching bases. V lost 1 base, J lost 5 bases, and 8 bases lay in between. The length of the CDR3 is 12 residues. Per the germline V gene, CDR1 is GTSNPN and CDR2 is SVGIG (reference sequence). The CDR3 sequence is CAWSGQGETQYF. The CDR3 DNA reads as TGTGCCTGGAGTGGGCAGGGGGAGACCCAGTACTTC.

The chain links TRBV5-1 to TRBJ2-3, with TRBD2 matching 15 bases. V dropped 3 bases and J dropped 2; count of bases not matched to a gene: 7. Germline CDR1 SGHRS, CDR2 YFSETQ. CDR3 size: 18 residues. CDR3 protein: CASSSGLAGGLSTDTQYF. CDR3 sequence (DNA): TGCGCCAGCAGCTCGGGACTAGCGGGAGGCCTATCCACAGATACGCAGTATTTT.

The chain carries TRBV13 and TRBJ1-6; 8 bases match TRBD1. V lost 0 bases and J lost 7; bases outside the gene matches: 5. Germline loops: CDR1 PRHDT, CDR2 FYEKMQ (reference sequence). This CDR3 contains 16 residues. CDR3 amino acids: CASSLGRTGRNSPLHF. In DNA form, the CDR3 reads TGTGCCAGCAGCTTAGGCCGGACAGGGAGGAATTCACCCCTCCACTTT.

J is TRBJ1-3 and V is TRBV7-8; TRBD1 aligns across 8 bases. The germline V gene encodes CDR1 SGHVS and CDR2 FQNEAQ. The V gene end was trimmed by 8 bases and the J gene end by 4 bases; junction bases not matched to a gene: 4. The CDR3 runs 13 residues. CDR3 nucleotide sequence: TGTGCCAGCTCAGGGGGCCTCGGAAACACCATATATTTT. Encoded protein: CASSGGLGNTIYF.

CDR3 sequence (DNA): TGTGCCAGCAGCTCACGGACAGGGGGCAGGGAGACCCAGTACTTC. Its protein product is CASSSRTGGRETQYF. The chain employs TRBV5-4 and TRBJ2-5, with 11 bases aligning to TRBD1. CDR3 length equals 15 residues. Germline V CDR1 and CDR2: SGHNT, YYREEE (reference sequence). V shed 3 bases and J 5 bases; nucleotides not matched to a gene: 6.

The genes are TRBV2 and TRBJ2-7; TRBD1 aligns across 8 bases. Looked up from germline, CDR1 is SNHLY and CDR2 is FYNNEI. With V trimmed by 6 bases and J by 3 bases, 7 bases remained unmatched. The CDR3 loop spans 14 amino acids. CDR3 loop: CASRFDRGGYEQYF. The DNA of the CDR3 is TGTGCCAGCAGATTTGACAGGGGAGGCTACGAGCAGTACTTC.

V gene TRBV7-9 combines with J gene TRBJ2-7, with 10 bases lining up with TRBD1. The CDR3 has 14 residues. Germline CDR1 is SEHNR and CDR2 is FQNEAQ (reference sequence). V dropped 5 bases and J dropped 5; count of bases not matched to a gene: 6. The CDR3 DNA sequence: TGTGCCAGCAGCCGTGGGACAGGGGACAACGAGCAGTACTTC. It yields the protein CASSRGTGDNEQYF.

This sequence joins TRBV7-2 and TRBJ2-5, with TRBD2 matching 7 bases. CDR3 length: 14 residues. Looked up from germline, CDR1 is SGHTA and CDR2 is FQGNSA. With 4 bases clipped from V and 0 bases from J, the junction kept 2 bases outside the gene matches. The CDR3 reads CASSWGRDQETQYF. CDR3 nucleotide sequence: TGTGCCAGCAGCTGGGGGAGGGACCAAGAGACCCAGTACTTC.